Listed below are T cell receptor beta chains from one sample, sequenced in a study of PD-L1 blockade in urothelial cancer. Here immunoSEQ multiplex PCR was the method, and the copy in TCRdb shows in-frame clones only, minus some. The data hold about 76,000 clones, with around 90% observed a single time. This specimen was PBMCs, taken around atezolizumab (anti-PD-L1) treatment. These receptors were taken from an elderly woman with urothelial cancer. Both conserved end residues are trimmed from each CDR3.

TRBV5-1	TRBJ2-5	11	ASSLPPQETQY
TRBV11-2	TRBJ1-4	12	ASSPPGILRSLF
TRBV19	TRBJ1-5	11	ASRDRVGQPQH
TRBV15	TRBJ1-4	11	ATSMTGGEKLF
TRBV5-1	TRBJ2-2	13	ASSSRLAGTGELF
TRBV6-1	TRBJ1-1	11	ASSQERNTEAF
TRBV5-1	TRBJ2-3	12	AGRLAGNTDTQY
TRBV9	TRBJ1-2	13	ASSVQDWGDYGYT
TRBV19	TRBJ2-3	15	ASSPIPTSGITDTQY
TRBV9	TRBJ1-2	12	ASSLWDTGDGYT
TRBV27	TRBJ2-3	11	ASSLGLADTQY
TRBV2	TRBJ1-1	14	ASSETPQGGGTEAF
TRBV5-6	TRBJ2-7	13	ASSFQTSGRGEQY
TRBV5-1	TRBJ2-1	13	ASSLEQSSYNEQF
TRBV25-1	TRBJ1-1	13	ASSGRDRQDTEAF
TRBV19	TRBJ2-4	17	ASSPGLAGGPFPKNIQY
TRBV18	TRBJ2-5	15	ASSPLAGGPPLETQY
TRBV30	TRBJ1-4	13	AWRTAGSTNEKLF
TRBV29-1	TRBJ2-1	12	SGATSGRINEQF
TRBV19	TRBJ1-2	11	ASSNRDEYGYT
TRBV5-1	TRBJ2-1	14	ASSVSGQGPYNEQF
TRBV10-3	TRBJ1-5	13	AISESTGGGQPQH
TRBV25-1	TRBJ2-7	12	ASSPHGEAFEQY
TRBV28	TRBJ2-7	13	ASSRTSAYSYEQY
TRBV19	TRBJ2-2	13	ASRLAGGNTGELF
TRBV4-2	TRBJ1-5	13	ASSQDRGSNQPQH
TRBV5-5	TRBJ1-2	11	ASSRPGGYGYT
TRBV27	TRBJ2-7	14	ASSFSGDGLSGEQY
TRBV10-3	TRBJ2-1	11	AISVEWESEQF
TRBV11-2	TRBJ2-1	14	ASSLVVSGRYNEQF
TRBV30	TRBJ2-2	13	AWRLAGGNTGELF
TRBV27	TRBJ2-7	12	ASRNRGVSYEQY
TRBV6-1	TRBJ1-2	11	ASGGLGQGGYT
TRBV11-2	TRBJ1-4	13	ASSQWTAVREKLF
TRBV13	TRBJ2-7	11	ASSLPQGYEQY
TRBV7-3	TRBJ2-6	13	ASSLMGAGANVLT
TRBV10-3	TRBJ2-2	14	AISPMQGLNTGELF
TRBV9	TRBJ2-5	12	ASSADRGRETQY
TRBV6-1	TRBJ1-1	11	ASTSTGSAEAF
TRBV15	TRBJ2-1	14	ATSGSRVVLLDEQF
TRBV30	TRBJ2-4	14	AWRGTGVWAKNIQY
TRBV7-8	TRBJ1-1	12	ASRGTEMNTEAF